This TCR beta chain was sequenced for a study of shared T cell receptors in the human thymus. Germline V lookup: CDR1 SGHNT, CDR2 YENEEA. CDR3 length equals 17 residues. V lost 1 base and J 5 bases, leaving 18 bases between the germline ends. Clones were sequenced by immunoSEQ multiplex PCR, and TCRdb holds only the in-frame ones, with some missing. The profile shows 640,000 or so clones, more than 70% of them singletons. The same data also contributed to another study, on human thymus T cells.

The specimen sequenced was thymocytes. This rearrangement joins TRBV11-3 to TRBJ2-1; D possibly corresponds to TRBD1 (6 bases). The sequence was collected from a boy under three years old with a congenital heart defect. The CDR3 region is CASSLANGGRTNNEQFF. In DNA form, the CDR3 reads TGTGCCAGCAGCTTAGCGAATGGGGGCAGGACAAACAATGAGCAGTTCTTC.